These 26 T cell receptor beta chains were all obtained from the same sample, sequenced in a study of CD8 T cells in Susac syndrome. Roughly 0.45 to 1 ug RNA was reverse transcribed with random hexamers. MiXCR, run by TCRdb on the immunoSEQ multiplex PCR reads, gives a single entry per CDR3 protein. The sample consists of 150,000 to 200,000 distinct CDR3 sequences, 85% to 95% of them appearing once. What was sequenced was CD4+ T cells from PBMCs. The source of these receptors is a human donor in good health.

The rearrangement links TRBV7-2 to TRBJ1-5, with D perhaps matching TRBD1 (5 bases). Trimming removed 1 base from V and 5 bases from J, with 15 bases in between. The CDR3 sequence is 16 residues long. Germline V lookup: CDR1 SGHTA, CDR2 FQGNSA. This chain's CDR3 is CASSLDRGGNHQPQHF. As DNA, the CDR3 is TGTGCCAGCAGCTTAGATCGGGGGGGGAACCATCAGCCCCAGCATTTT. Looking up the rest from reference TRBV7-2 and TRBJ1-5 gives the full variable domain: GAGVSQSPSNKVTEKGKDVELRCDPISGHTALYWYRQSLGQGLEFLIYFQGNSAPDKSGLPSDRFSAERTGGSVSTLTIQRTQQEDSAVYLCASSLDRGGNHQPQHFGDGTRLSIL.

J is TRBJ2-5 and V is TRBV9; 10 bases map to TRBD2. CDR1 SGDLS and CDR2 YYNGEE come from the germline V gene. The CDR3 totals 17 residues. J lost 3 bases, V lost 0 bases, and 8 bases had no gene match. The CDR3 reads CASSVAVASGGEETQYF. CDR3 in DNA: TGTGCCAGCAGCGTAGCTGTCGCTAGCGGGGGTGAAGAGACCCAGTACTTC.

CDR3 bases: TGTGCCAGCTCATTTGCCCCGGGGCGGAACACTGAAGCTTTCTTT. Residues: CASSFAPGRNTEAFF. The J gene is TRBJ1-1, the V gene TRBV18, with a weak D call TRBD1 (5 bases). Germline lookup yields CDR1 KGHSH and CDR2 LQKENI. Trimming took off 5 bases at V and 1 base at J, with 14 bases between the two ends. This CDR3 has 15 residues. Supplemented by reference TRBV18 and TRBJ1-1, the full variable domain reads NAGVMQNPRHLVRRRGQEARLRCSPMKGHSHVYWYRQLPEEGLKFMVYLQKENIIDESGMPKERFSAEFPKEGPSILRIQQVVRGDSAAYFCASSFAPGRNTEAFFGQGTRLTVV.

This sequence joins TRBV3-1 and TRBJ1-1; D is uncertain. Trimming shortened V by 0 bases and J by 7 bases, and 9 bases separated the two germline ends. CDR3 size: 13 residues. Germline CDR1 is LGHDT and CDR2 is YNNKEL (reference sequence). In nucleotides, the CDR3 is TGTGCCAGCAGCCAAGAGACCGTTAATGAAGCTTTCTTT. Its protein is CASSQETVNEAFF. Variable domain in full (rest from reference TRBV3-1 and TRBJ1-1): DTAVSQTPKYLVTQMGNDKSIKCEQNLGHDTMYWYKQDSKKFLKIMFSYNNKELIINETVPNRFSPKSPDKAHLNLHINSLELGDSAVYFCASSQETVNEAFFGQGTRLTVV.

The V and J genes are TRBV10-3 and TRBJ2-7; D gene ambiguous. This CDR3 spans 11 amino acids. The germline V gene encodes CDR1 ENHRY and CDR2 SYGVKD. The germline V and J ends were trimmed by 7 bases and 6 bases, with 10 bases remaining between them. CDR3 sequence (DNA): TGTGCCATCACCGCCCTCGGCGAGCAGTACTTC. This gives the protein CAITALGEQYF.

The rearrangement joins TRBV20-1 to TRBJ2-5; D remains ambiguous. CDR3 length equals 10 residues. V dropped 3 bases and J dropped 7 bases, with 6 bases sitting between them. Germline assignment: CDR1 DFQATT and CDR2 SNEGSKA (reference sequence). For the CDR3, the DNA is TGCAGTGCTAGCCCAGGGACCCAGTACTTC. Amino acid sequence: CSASPGTQYF.

The CDR3 sequence is CASGKLGAASTDTQYF. DNA of the CDR3: TGTGCCAGCGGCAAACTGGGCGCTGCTAGCACAGATACGCAGTATTTT. The rearrangement joins TRBV11-1 to TRBJ2-3; no definite D call. Germline CDR1 and CDR2: SGHAT and FQDESV (reference sequence). CDR3 length: 16 amino acids. The V gene lost 8 bases and the J gene lost 0 bases, with 18 bases spanning the gap.

CDR3 bases: TGTGCCAGCAGCCCCGACGGGGGGTCCTACAATGAGCAGTTCTTC. Encoded protein: CASSPDGGSYNEQFF. The chain couples TRBV7-3 to TRBJ2-1, with TRBD2 matching 7 bases. CDR1 SGHTA and CDR2 FQGTGA come from the germline V gene. Trimming took 5 bases from V and 1 from J; bases not matched to a gene: 5. The CDR3 has 15 amino acids.

The genes are TRBV6-1 and TRBJ2-6; 10 bases are a match to TRBD1. V lost 4 bases to trimming and J lost 1 base; unmatched junction nucleotides: 7. Germline CDR1 is MNHNS and CDR2 is SASEGT. The CDR3 consists of 18 residues. CDR3 protein: CASSARDRGGSGANVLTF. CDR3 DNA sequence: TGTGCCAGCAGTGCCCGGGACAGGGGAGGTTCTGGGGCCAACGTCCTGACTTTC.

The V gene is TRBV27, the J gene TRBJ2-5; 8 nucleotides align to TRBD2. The CDR3 length is 14 residues. V dropped 2 bases and J dropped 4; count of bases not matched to a gene: 3. CDR1 and CDR2 from the germline V gene are MNHEY and SMNVEV (reference sequence). The CDR3 sequence: CASSLQGTRETQYF. CDR3 DNA sequence: TGTGCCAGCAGTTTACAGGGGACTAGAGAGACCCAGTACTTC.

The chain links TRBV5-4 to TRBJ1-6, with no clear D. This CDR3 is 14 amino acids long. The V gene's germline CDR1 is SGHNT and CDR2 YYREEE (reference sequence). Trimming removed 6 bases from V and 6 bases from J, with 13 bases in between. The CDR3 nucleotides are TGTGCCAGCACACAAGGGTACGGTAATTCACCCCTCCACTTT. It is translated as CASTQGYGNSPLHF. The full variable domain, in which reference TRBV5-4 and TRBJ1-6 provide the parts outside the CDR3, is ETGVTQSPTHLIKTRGQQVTLRCSSQSGHNTVSWYQQALGQGPQFIFQYYREEENGRGNFPPRFSGLQFPNYSSELNVNALELDDSALYLCASTQGYGNSPLHFGNGTRLTVT.

This sequence joins TRBV9 and TRBJ2-3; TRBD2 matches 10 bases. CDR1 is SGDLS, CDR2 YYNGEE, per germline. The CDR3 sequence is 16 residues long. V lost 5 bases and J lost 1; bases outside the gene matches: 7. The CDR3 DNA reads TGTGCCAGCAGTGACCTAGCGGGGGCCGGCACAGATACGCAGTATTTT. Encoded protein: CASSDLAGAGTDTQYF.

V gene TRBV12-3 or TRBV12-4 combines with J gene TRBJ2-3; D perhaps matches TRBD1 (6 bases). This CDR3 is 12 amino acids long. V was cut by 6 bases and J by 4 bases, with 8 bases left in between. CDR3 residues: CASRGAADTQYF. The CDR3 nucleotides read TGTGCCAGCAGGGGGGCAGCAGATACGCAGTATTTT.

The V and J genes are TRBV7-2 and TRBJ2-2; tentatively, D is TRBD1 or TRBD2 (6 bases each). The CDR3 contains 15 residues. The V and J ends lost 1 base and 7 bases respectively, with 13 bases between them. The germline gives CDR1 SGHTA, CDR2 FQGNSA. Written as DNA, the CDR3 is TGTGCCAGCAGCTTAGTTACCGGGGGCATCGGGGAGCTGTTTTTT. The encoded protein is CASSLVTGGIGELFF.

The V gene is TRBV29-1, the J gene TRBJ2-5; TRBD1 might be the D (6 bases). Trimming removed 1 base from V and 5 bases from J, with 17 bases in between. This CDR3 contains 15 residues. CDR1 and CDR2 (germline): SQVTM, ANQGSEA. This CDR3 reads CSVEASSGAPETQYF. The DNA for the CDR3 is TGCAGCGTTGAAGCCTCCTCAGGGGCTCCCGAGACCCAGTACTTC.

This clonotype appeared once. The genes are TRBV27 and TRBJ1-1; 9 bases agree with TRBD1. This CDR3 comprises 16 residues. The J segment lost 7 bases and the V segment lost 5 bases, leaving 14 bases of the junction unmatched. Germline values: CDR1 MNHEY, CDR2 SMNVEV (reference sequence). CDR3 nucleotide sequence: TGTGCCAGCAGTCCCATAATCCGGGACAGGGAAAATGAAGCTTTCTTT. It specifies CASSPIIRDRENEAFF.

In this sample, this clonotype turned up once. V usage is TRBV3-1 and J usage is TRBJ1-2; possibly TRBD1 for D (6 bases). Trimming pared 6 bases from V and 3 bases from J, leaving 17 bases between. CDR1 LGHDT and CDR2 YNNKEL come from the germline V gene (reference sequence). The CDR3 is made up of 15 amino acids. CDR3 sequence: CASRSVGAGDYGYTF. The CDR3 coding sequence is TGTGCCAGCAGGTCCGTGGGGGCTGGGGACTATGGCTACACCTTC.

CDR3 nucleotides: TGTGCCAGCAGTGAGAGGGCCAGAGGCGAGCAGTACTTC. It specifies CASSERARGEQYF. The V gene is TRBV2, the J gene TRBJ2-7, with D possibly matching TRBD2 (5 bases). The CDR3 is 13 residues long. Trimming removed 3 bases at V and 6 bases at J, with 12 bases between. Germline CDR1 is SNHLY and CDR2 is FYNNEI.

This chain connects TRBV9 to TRBJ1-1; 7 bases fit TRBD1. The V and J ends lost 4 bases and 3 bases, in that order; junction bases with no gene match: 15. CDR1 is SGDLS and CDR2 is YYNGEE in the germline V gene. The CDR3 consists of 17 residues. In DNA, the CDR3 is TGTGCCAGCAGCTCCCGACAGGGTCCCTTCATGGACACTGAAGCTTTCTTT. As protein: CASSSRQGPFMDTEAFF.

The chain joins TRBV3-1 to TRBJ2-2; D gene ambiguous. The CDR3 is 14 amino acids. Germline values: CDR1 LGHDT, CDR2 YNNKEL (reference sequence). Trimming shortened V by 7 bases and J by 1 base, and 10 bases separated the two germline ends. For the CDR3, the DNA is TGTGCCAGCACCGGAATAAAGAACACCGGGGAGCTGTTTTTT. Encoded protein: CASTGIKNTGELFF. Filled out from reference TRBV3-1 and TRBJ2-2, the complete variable domain reads DTAVSQTPKYLVTQMGNDKSIKCEQNLGHDTMYWYKQDSKKFLKIMFSYNNKELIINETVPNRFSPKSPDKAHLNLHINSLELGDSAVYFCASTGIKNTGELFFGEGSRLTVL.

This clonotype was seen just once. The chain recombines TRBV11-1 with TRBJ2-7; 13 positions agree with TRBD2. Per germline, CDR1 SGHAT and CDR2 FQDESV (reference sequence). The CDR3 has 15 residues. Trimming removed 4 bases from V and 1 base from J; junction bases left unmatched: 1. The CDR3 region is CASSWGLAGSYEQYF. CDR3 DNA: TGTGCCAGCAGCTGGGGACTAGCGGGATCCTACGAGCAGTACTTC.

The CDR3 region has the DNA TGCGCCAGCAGCCAAGATCCCCGGGGACAGGGAGGCCGGTCAGGCACAGATACGCAGTATTTT. This sequence encodes CASSQDPRGQGGRSGTDTQYF. The gene calls are TRBV4-1 and TRBJ2-3, with 9 bases fitting TRBD1. Germline assignment: CDR1 MGHRA and CDR2 YSYEKL. The CDR3 sequence is 21 residues long. V shed 0 bases, J shed 1 base, and the junction held 17 bases outside the gene matches.

The V call is TRBV12-3 or TRBV12-4, the J call TRBJ1-2; D might be TRBD1 (6 bases). The CDR3 length is 14 residues. V lost 7 bases and J lost 2, with 14 bases in between. CDR3 region: CASILWTANYGYTF. CDR3 sequence (DNA): TGTGCCAGCATCCTTTGGACAGCCAACTATGGCTACACCTTC.

The chain joins TRBV20-1 to TRBJ2-3; TRBD1 matches 12 bases. CDR1 and CDR2 (germline): DFQATT, SNEGSKA (reference sequence). This CDR3 is 14 amino acids long. V lost 6 bases and J lost 5; bases outside the gene matches: 6. The CDR3 region has the DNA TGCAGTGCCACCGGGACAGGGGGCGGAGATACGCAGTATTTT. Its protein product is CSATGTGGGDTQYF.

The chain links TRBV2 to TRBJ1-2; D may be TRBD1 (5 bases). V was shortened by 6 bases and J by 4 bases, with 15 bases between the two germline ends. The germline gives CDR1 SNHLY, CDR2 FYNNEI. The CDR3 spans 14 residues. CDR3 nucleotides: TGTGCCAGCAGCGCTAACCAGGGTAGCTATGGCTACACCTTC. Its protein product is CASSANQGSYGYTF. Supplemented by reference TRBV2 and TRBJ1-2, the full variable domain reads EPEVTQTPSHQVTQMGQEVILRCVPISNHLYFYWYRQILGQKVEFLVSFYNNEISEKSEIFDDQFSVERPDGSNFTLKIRSTKLEDSAMYFCASSANQGSYGYTFGSGTRLTVV.

The CDR3 DNA reads TGCGCCAGCAGCTCCAGTGGTTCCAGAAACACTGAAGCTTTCTTT. It encodes CASSSSGSRNTEAFF. This sequence joins TRBV5-1 and TRBJ1-1, with no clear D. The germline CDR1 and CDR2 sequences are SGHRS and YFSETQ. V was clipped by 3 bases and J by 2 bases, with 14 bases between them. The CDR3 extends over 15 amino acids.